This T cell receptor (beta chain) was documented in a study of blood T cell repertoires in COVID-19 (dated by TCRdb to 2018 to 2021). Regarding the research as a whole: Samples from collaborators originated in the United States, Italy and Spain and spanned both the acute and convalescent phases of COVID-19. Samples came from the ongoing ImmuneRACE study (first 160 participants) plus 1,254 subjects from 6 global collaborators. Subjects who had been exposed to COVID-19, were actively infected with it, or had recovered from it provided the deeply sampled blood TCRbeta repertoires that made up the dataset. Where HLA class I and class II types were available, the types were taken from metadata supplied by the sample provider, not from assay-based typing. A freely available public database, intended as a resource for researchers studying the immune response to SARS-CoV-2, is where the repertoires were released. The sample metadata nearly always contained a de-identified subject ID, COVID-19 status, age in years and sex. The prospective study material was composed of cDNA or gDNA derived from T cells, B-cell-depleted T cells, or PBMCs. Results the study describes overall, beyond this receptor: Clinical and demographic metadata were provided uncurated, with the amount varying by source and participant.

This clone has only a few counts. Its binding antigen is unknown. Base qualities are missing; no much larger clone stands one base away. TCRbeta CDR3 regions were amplified from genomic DNA by means of the immunoSEQ Assay, a bias-controlled multiplex PCR. In the original analysis: Nucleated cell counts per sample were estimated from amplification of reference gene primers within the assay. Sequence reads were collapsed and filtered to measure the absolute abundance of every unique TCRbeta CDR3 rearrangement. For each sample, productive Simpson clonality was calculated as the square root of Simpson's diversity index across productive rearrangements. As stored in TCRdb, this immuneACCESS dataset retains in-frame rearrangements with V and J assigned. A fraction of the clones does not appear; measured against another copy, unresolved V genes explain less than half of the discrepancy, and the remainder lacks a known reason. The V and J calls and clone size were taken over from that table, and D and trimming were inferred from the DNA. The sample has some 300,000 clones on record, about 90% of them singletons. The top ten hold roughly 2.9% of the sample.

Enrolling through a virtual design, the prospective study's participants ranged in age from roughly 18 to 89 years and lived across 20 to 30 United States geographic areas. In the prospective study, participants were assigned to cohorts based on the clinical history participants reported in a screening survey and a study questionnaire. Exposed participants had been in contact with someone with a PCR-confirmed or clinician-diagnosed COVID-19 case within 2 weeks of study entry. Mobile phlebotomists in the prospective study collected whole blood, serum and a nasopharyngeal or oropharyngeal swab from every participant. Prospective study participants could optionally give additional blood draws and questionnaires over a roughly two-month period. Blood samples from the prospective study were shipped frozen or at room temperature prior to DNA extraction. The sequence was obtained from a woman between 45 and 65 years old who had been exposed to COVID-19. The sequenced sample was PBMCs or T cells enriched from blood (not recorded which).

Read as DNA, the sequence is TGTGCCAGCAGCCAAGGACAAATCTACGAGCAGTACTTC. Its coded protein is CASSQGQIYEQYF. The sequence is built from TRBV3-1 (or the pseudogene TRBV3-2) and TRBJ2-7; a confident D gene designation cannot be given. V loses 1 base of germline sequence and J loses 3 bases, and the interval between the two ends is 7 bases. From a lookup of the germline V gene (reference sequence), CDR1 and CDR2 are LGHDT and YNNKEL. The CDR3 measures 13 amino acids from cysteine to phenylalanine. This entry keeps only the CDR3 DNA: 39 bases, framed from base 1.